Sequencing of this TCR beta chain was carried out in a study of blood T cell repertoires in COVID-19. Sequencing was performed with immunoSEQ multiplex PCR; in TCRdb, only in-frame clones are kept and a portion is missing. The data show approximately 200,000 clones, roughly 94% seen once. The TCR sequence derives from a young man with COVID-19, enrolled during active disease. Material for sequencing was peripheral blood.

In DNA, the CDR3 is TGTGCCAGCGGCTCCGGGACACAGACCTACAATGAGCAGTTCTTC. It codes for CASGSGTQTYNEQFF. V is TRBV6-5 and J is TRBJ2-1; tentatively, D is TRBD1 (6 bases). The CDR3 is 15 residues long. V lost 8 bases and J lost 2, with 16 bases in between. Germline V gives CDR1 MNHEY, CDR2 SVGAGI.